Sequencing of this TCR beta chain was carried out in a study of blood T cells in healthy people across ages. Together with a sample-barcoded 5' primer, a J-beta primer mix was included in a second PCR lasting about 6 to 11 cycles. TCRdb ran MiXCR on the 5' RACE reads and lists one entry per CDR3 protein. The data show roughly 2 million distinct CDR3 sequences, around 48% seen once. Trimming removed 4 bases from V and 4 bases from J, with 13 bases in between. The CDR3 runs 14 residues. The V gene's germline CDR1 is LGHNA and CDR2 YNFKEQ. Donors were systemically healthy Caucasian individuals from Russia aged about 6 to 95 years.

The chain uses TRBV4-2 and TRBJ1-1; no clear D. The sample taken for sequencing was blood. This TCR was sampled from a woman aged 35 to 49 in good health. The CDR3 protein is CASSPKMDGTEAFF. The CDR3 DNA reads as TGTGCCAGCAGCCCCAAGATGGATGGCACTGAAGCTTTCTTT.